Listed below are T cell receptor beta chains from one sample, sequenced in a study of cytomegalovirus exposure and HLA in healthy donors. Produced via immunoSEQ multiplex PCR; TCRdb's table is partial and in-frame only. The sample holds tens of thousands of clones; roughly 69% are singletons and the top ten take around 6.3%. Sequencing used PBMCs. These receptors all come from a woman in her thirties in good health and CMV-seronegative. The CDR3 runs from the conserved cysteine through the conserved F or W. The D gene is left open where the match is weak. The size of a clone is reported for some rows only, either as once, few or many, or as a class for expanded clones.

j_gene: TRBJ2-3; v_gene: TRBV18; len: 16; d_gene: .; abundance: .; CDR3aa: CASSPPTTARGDTQYF; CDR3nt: TGTGCCAGCTCACCACCGACGACAGCGCGAGGAGATACGCAGTATTTT
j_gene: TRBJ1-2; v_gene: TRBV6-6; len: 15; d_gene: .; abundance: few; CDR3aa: CASSPRDTTGYGYTF; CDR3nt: TGTGCCAGCAGTCCCCGGGACACAACGGGCTATGGCTACACCTTC
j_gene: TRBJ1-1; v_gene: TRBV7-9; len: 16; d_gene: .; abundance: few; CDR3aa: CASSSYIGGGGTEAFF; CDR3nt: TGTGCCAGCAGCTCCTATATTGGGGGCGGTGGCACTGAAGCTTTCTTT
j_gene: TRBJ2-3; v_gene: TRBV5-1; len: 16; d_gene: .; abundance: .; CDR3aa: CASSLVGAPGADTQYF; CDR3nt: TGCGCCAGCAGCTTGGTTGGAGCGCCAGGGGCAGATACGCAGTATTTT
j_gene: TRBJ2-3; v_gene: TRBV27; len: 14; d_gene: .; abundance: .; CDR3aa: CASSLWGDTDTQYF; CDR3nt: TGTGCCAGCAGTTTATGGGGGGATACAGATACGCAGTATTTT
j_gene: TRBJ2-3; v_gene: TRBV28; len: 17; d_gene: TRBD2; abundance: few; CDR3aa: CASSPRGSGGVVDTQYF; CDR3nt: TGTGCCAGCAGTCCCCGGGGTAGCGGGGGGGTCGTGGATACGCAGTATTTT
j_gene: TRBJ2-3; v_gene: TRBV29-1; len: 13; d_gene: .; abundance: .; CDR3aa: CSVSADSTDTQYF; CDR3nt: TGCAGCGTTTCGGCAGACTCCACAGATACGCAGTATTTT
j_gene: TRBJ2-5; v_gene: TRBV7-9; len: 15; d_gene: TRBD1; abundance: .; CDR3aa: CASSSRDRGEETQYF; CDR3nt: TGTGCCAGCAGCTCCCGGGACAGGGGGGAGGAGACCCAGTACTTC
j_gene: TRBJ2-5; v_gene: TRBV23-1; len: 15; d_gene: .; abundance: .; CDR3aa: CASSYDYSIQETQYF; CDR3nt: TGCGCCAGCAGTTACGACTACTCAATTCAAGAGACCCAGTACTTC
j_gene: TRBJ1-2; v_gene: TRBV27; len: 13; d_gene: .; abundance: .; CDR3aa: CASSSSANYGYTF; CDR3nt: TGTGCCAGCAGTTCCTCTGCTAACTATGGCTACACCTTC
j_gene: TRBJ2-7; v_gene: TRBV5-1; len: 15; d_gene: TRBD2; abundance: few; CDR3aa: CASSRREAGGPEQYF; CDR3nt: TGCGCCAGCAGCCGGCGGGAAGCGGGAGGGCCCGAGCAGTACTTC
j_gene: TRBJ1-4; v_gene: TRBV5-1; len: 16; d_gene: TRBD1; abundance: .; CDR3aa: CASSLGTGTANEKLFF; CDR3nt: TGCGCCAGCAGCTTGGGTACCGGGACAGCAAATGAAAAACTGTTTTTT
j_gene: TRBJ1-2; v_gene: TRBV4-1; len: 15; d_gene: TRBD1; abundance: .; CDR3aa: CASSHGQGAVRGYTF; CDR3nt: TGCGCCAGCAGCCATGGACAGGGGGCGGTGAGAGGCTACACCTTC
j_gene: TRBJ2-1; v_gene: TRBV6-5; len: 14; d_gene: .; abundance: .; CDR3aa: CASTQGLWENEQFF; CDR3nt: TGTGCCAGCACACAGGGACTATGGGAGAATGAGCAGTTCTTC
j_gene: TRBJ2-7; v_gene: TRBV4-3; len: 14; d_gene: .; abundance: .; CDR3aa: CASSHAGGSYEQYF; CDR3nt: TGCGCCAGCAGCCATGCCGGCGGATCCTACGAGCAGTACTTC
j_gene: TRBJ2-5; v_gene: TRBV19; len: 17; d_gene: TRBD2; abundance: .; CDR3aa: CASSTRGLAGAPETQYF; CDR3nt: TGTGCCAGTAGTACCCGGGGACTAGCGGGAGCCCCCGAGACCCAGTACTTC
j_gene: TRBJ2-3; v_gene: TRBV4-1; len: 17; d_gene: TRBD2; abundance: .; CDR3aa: CASSQDAGLAGVDTQYF; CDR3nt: TGCGCCAGCAGCCAAGATGCGGGTCTAGCGGGGGTTGATACGCAGTATTTT
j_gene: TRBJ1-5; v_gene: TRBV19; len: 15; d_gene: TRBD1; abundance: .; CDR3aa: CASSIDGQGPRPQHF; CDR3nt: TGTGCCAGTAGTATAGATGGACAGGGGCCTCGGCCCCAGCATTTT
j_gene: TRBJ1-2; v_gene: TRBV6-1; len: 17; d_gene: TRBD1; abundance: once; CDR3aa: CASSENSPGQGGVGYTF; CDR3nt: TGTGCCAGCAGTGAGAACTCACCGGGACAGGGGGGCGTTGGCTACACCTTC
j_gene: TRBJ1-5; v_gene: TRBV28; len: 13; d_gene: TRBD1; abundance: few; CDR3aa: CAISTGSNQPQHF; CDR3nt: TGTGCCATCTCGACAGGGAGCAATCAGCCCCAGCATTTT
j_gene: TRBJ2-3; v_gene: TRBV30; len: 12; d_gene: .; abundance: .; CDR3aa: CAWEADTDTQYF; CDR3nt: TGTGCCTGGGAAGCGGACACAGATACGCAGTATTTT
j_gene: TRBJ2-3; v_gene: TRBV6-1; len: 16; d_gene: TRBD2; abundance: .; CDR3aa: CASSATSGGLTDTQYF; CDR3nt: TGTGCCAGCAGTGCGACTAGCGGGGGGCTCACAGATACGCAGTATTTT
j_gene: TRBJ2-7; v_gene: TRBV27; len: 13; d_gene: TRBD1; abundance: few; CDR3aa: CASIGTGVLEQYF; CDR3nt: TGTGCCAGCATTGGGACAGGGGTTCTCGAGCAGTACTTC
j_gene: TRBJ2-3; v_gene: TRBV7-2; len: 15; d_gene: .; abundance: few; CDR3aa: CASSLGGTPWDTQYF; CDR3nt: TGTGCCAGCAGCTTAGGAGGGACACCCTGGGATACGCAGTATTTT
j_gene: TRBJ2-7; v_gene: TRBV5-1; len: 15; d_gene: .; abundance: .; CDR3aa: CASSDKGPPVGEQYF; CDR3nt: TGCGCCAGCAGCGATAAGGGGCCCCCCGTTGGGGAGCAGTACTTC
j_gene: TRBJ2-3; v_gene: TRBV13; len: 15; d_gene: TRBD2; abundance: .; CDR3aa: CASSPSGGDTDTQYF; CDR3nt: TGTGCCAGCAGCCCTAGCGGGGGGGACACAGATACGCAGTATTTT
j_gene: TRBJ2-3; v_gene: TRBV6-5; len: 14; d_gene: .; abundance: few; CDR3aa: CASFLGGSSDTQYF; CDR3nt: TGTGCCAGCTTTCTCGGCGGGTCGTCAGATACGCAGTATTTT
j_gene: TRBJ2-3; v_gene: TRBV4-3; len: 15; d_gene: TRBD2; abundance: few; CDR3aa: CASQQREGQTDTQYF; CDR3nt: TGCGCCAGTCAGCAGCGGGAGGGCCAGACAGATACGCAGTATTTT
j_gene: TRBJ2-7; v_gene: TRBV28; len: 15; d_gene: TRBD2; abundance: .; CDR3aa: CASSFGGGHLYEQYF; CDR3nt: TGTGCCAGCAGTTTCGGCGGGGGTCACCTCTACGAGCAGTACTTC
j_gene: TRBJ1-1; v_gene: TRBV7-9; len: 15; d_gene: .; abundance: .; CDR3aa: CASRTSDRSSSEAFF; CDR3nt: TGTGCCAGCAGAACCTCGGACAGATCTTCCTCCGAAGCTTTCTTT
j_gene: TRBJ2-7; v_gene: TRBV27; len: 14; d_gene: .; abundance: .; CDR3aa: CASSFSAAAGEQYF; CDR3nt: TGTGCCAGCAGTTTTTCGGCGGCGGCGGGGGAGCAGTACTTC
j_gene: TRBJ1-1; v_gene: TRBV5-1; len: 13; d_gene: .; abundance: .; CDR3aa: CASTEGNSAEAFF; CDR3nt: TGCGCCAGCACCGAGGGAAATAGCGCTGAAGCTTTCTTT
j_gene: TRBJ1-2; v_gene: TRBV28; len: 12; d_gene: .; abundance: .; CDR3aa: CASNVGSLGYTF; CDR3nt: TGTGCCAGCAATGTAGGGAGCTTAGGCTACACCTTC
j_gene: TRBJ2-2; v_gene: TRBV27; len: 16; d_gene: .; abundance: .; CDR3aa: CASSFGSVSGTGELFF; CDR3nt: TGTGCCAGCAGTTTTGGGTCAGTCTCAGGCACCGGGGAGCTGTTTTTT
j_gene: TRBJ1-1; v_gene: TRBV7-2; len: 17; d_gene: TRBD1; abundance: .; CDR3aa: CASSLVTGGLLGTEAFF; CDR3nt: TGTGCCAGCAGCTTAGTGACAGGGGGGCTCTTAGGCACTGAAGCTTTCTTT
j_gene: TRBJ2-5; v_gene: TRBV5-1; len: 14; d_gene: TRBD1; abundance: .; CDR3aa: CASSTGQGVESQYF; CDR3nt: TGCGCCAGCAGCACGGGACAGGGTGTCGAGTCCCAGTACTTC
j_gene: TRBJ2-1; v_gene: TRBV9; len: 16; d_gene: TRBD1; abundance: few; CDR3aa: CASSVGGQGAGYEQFF; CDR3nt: TGTGCCAGCAGCGTAGGTGGACAGGGGGCGGGGTATGAGCAGTTCTTC
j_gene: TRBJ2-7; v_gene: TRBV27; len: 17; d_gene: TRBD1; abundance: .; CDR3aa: CASSFAGPGQFPYEQYF; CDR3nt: TGTGCCAGCAGTTTTGCAGGCCCGGGACAGTTTCCCTACGAGCAGTACTTC
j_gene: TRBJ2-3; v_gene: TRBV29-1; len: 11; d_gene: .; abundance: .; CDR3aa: CSVGTPDTQYF; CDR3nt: TGCAGCGTTGGGACTCCGGATACGCAGTATTTT
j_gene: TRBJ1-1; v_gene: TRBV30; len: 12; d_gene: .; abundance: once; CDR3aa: CAWSGLNTEAFF; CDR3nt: TGTGCCTGGAGTGGACTAAACACTGAAGCTTTCTTT
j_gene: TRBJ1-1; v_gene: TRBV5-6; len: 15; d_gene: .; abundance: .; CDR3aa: CASSFKGRGDTEAFF; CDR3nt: TGTGCCAGCAGCTTCAAGGGGAGGGGGGACACTGAAGCTTTCTTT
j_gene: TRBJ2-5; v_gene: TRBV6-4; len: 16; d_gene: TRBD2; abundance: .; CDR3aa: CASSKTSGGPQETQYF; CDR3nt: TGTGCCAGCAGTAAGACTAGCGGGGGGCCTCAAGAGACCCAGTACTTC
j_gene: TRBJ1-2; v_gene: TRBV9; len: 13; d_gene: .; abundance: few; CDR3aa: CASSVELGGGYTF; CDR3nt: TGTGCCAGCAGCGTAGAGCTTGGCGGTGGCTACACCTTC
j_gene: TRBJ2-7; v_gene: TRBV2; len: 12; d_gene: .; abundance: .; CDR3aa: CASRTDTYEQYF; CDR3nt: TGTGCCAGCAGGACAGACACCTACGAGCAGTACTTC
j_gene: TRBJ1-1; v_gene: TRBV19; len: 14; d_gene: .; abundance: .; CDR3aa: CASSTHRENTEAFF; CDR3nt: TGTGCCAGTAGTACCCACAGGGAGAACACTGAAGCTTTCTTT
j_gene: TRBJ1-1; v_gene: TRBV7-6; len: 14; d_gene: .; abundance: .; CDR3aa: CASSQRGGDTEAFF; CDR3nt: TGTGCCAGCAGCCAGAGGGGAGGGGACACTGAAGCTTTCTTT
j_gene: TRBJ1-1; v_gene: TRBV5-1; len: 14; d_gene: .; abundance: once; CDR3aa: CASSLQGGGTEAFF; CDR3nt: TGCGCCAGCAGCTTACAGGGAGGGGGCACTGAAGCTTTCTTT
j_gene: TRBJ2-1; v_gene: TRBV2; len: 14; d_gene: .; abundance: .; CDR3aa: CASSYGLAYNEQFF; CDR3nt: TGTGCCAGCAGTTATGGACTGGCATACAATGAGCAGTTCTTC
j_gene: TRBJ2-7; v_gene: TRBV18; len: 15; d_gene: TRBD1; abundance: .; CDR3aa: CASSPGQGHPYEQYF; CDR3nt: TGTGCCAGCTCACCAGGACAGGGACACCCCTACGAGCAGTACTTC
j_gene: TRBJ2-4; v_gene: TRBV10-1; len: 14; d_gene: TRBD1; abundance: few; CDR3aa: CASSTGTVKNIQYF; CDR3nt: TGCGCCAGCAGCACCGGGACAGTTAAAAACATTCAGTACTTC
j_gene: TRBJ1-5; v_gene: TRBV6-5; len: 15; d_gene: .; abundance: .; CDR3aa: CASSIRGYSNQPQHF; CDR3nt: TGTGCCAGCTCTATCAGGGGTTATAGCAATCAGCCCCAGCATTTT
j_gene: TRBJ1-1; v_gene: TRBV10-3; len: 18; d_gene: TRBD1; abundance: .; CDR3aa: CAISGQSLTGGVNTEAFF; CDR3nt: TGTGCCATCAGTGGACAGTCCTTGACAGGGGGTGTTAACACTGAAGCTTTCTTT